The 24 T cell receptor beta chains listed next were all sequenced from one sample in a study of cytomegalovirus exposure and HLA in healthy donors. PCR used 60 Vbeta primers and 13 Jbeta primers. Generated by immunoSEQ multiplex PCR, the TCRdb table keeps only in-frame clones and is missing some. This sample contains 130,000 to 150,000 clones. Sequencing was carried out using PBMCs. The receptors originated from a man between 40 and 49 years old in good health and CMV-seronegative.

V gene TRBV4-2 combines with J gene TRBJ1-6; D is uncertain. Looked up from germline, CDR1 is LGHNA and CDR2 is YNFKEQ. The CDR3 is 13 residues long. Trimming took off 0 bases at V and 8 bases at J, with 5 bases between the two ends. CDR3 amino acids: CASSQDRYSPLHF. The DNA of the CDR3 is TGTGCCAGCAGCCAAGATAGATATTCACCCCTCCACTTT.

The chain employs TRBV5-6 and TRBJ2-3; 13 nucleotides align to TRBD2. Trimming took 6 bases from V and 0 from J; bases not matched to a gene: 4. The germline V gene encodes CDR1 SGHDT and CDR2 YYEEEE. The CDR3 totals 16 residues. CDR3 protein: CASIRTSGGSTDTQYF. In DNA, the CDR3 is TGTGCCAGCATCCGGACTAGCGGGGGCAGCACAGATACGCAGTATTTT.

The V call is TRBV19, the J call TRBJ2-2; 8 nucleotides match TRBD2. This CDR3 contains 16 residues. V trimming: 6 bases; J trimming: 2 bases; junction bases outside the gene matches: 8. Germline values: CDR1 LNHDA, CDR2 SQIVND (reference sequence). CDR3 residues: CASRTRTSLNTGELFF. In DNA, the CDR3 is TGTGCCAGTAGGACTAGGACTAGCCTAAACACCGGGGAGCTGTTTTTT.

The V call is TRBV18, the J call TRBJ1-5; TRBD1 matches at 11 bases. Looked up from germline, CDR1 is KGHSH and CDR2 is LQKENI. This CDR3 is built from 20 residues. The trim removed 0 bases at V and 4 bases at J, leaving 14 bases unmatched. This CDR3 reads CASSPPADRGPPGSNQPQHF. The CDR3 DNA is TGTGCCAGCTCACCACCGGCGGACAGGGGGCCCCCCGGGTCAAATCAGCCCCAGCATTTT.

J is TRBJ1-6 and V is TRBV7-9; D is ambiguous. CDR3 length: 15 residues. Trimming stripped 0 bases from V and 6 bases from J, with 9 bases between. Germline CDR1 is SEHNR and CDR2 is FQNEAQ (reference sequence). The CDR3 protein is CASSLAHGINSPLHF. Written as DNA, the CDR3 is TGTGCCAGCAGCTTAGCCCACGGTATTAATTCACCCCTCCACTTT.

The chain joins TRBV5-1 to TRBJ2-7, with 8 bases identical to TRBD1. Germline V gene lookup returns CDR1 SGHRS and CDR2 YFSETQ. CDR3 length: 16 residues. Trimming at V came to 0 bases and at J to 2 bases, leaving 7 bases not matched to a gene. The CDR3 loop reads CASSLGGTGFTYEQYF. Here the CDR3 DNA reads TGCGCCAGCAGCTTGGGTGGGACAGGTTTCACCTACGAGCAGTACTTC.

CDR3 nucleotides: TGCGCCAGCTCAAGGACAGGGGGCTATGGCTACACCTTC. This sequence encodes CASSRTGGYGYTF. The gene calls are TRBV10-2 and TRBJ1-2; 10 nucleotides match TRBD1. There are 13 residues in the CDR3. Trimming at V came to 8 bases and at J to 4 bases, leaving 4 bases not matched to a gene. CDR1 is WSHSY, CDR2 SAAADI, per germline.

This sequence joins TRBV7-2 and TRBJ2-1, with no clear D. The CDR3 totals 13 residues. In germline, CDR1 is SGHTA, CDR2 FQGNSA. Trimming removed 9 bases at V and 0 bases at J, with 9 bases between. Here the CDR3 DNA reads TGTGCCAGTGGCAGAGGCTCCTACAATGAGCAGTTCTTC. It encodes CASGRGSYNEQFF.

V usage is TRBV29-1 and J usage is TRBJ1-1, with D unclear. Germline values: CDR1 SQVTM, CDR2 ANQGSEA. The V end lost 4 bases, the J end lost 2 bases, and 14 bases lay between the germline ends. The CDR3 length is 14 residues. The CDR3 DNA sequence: TGCAGCGTTGCGAGAACAGCGGAAAACACTGAAGCTTTCTTT. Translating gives CSVARTAENTEAFF.

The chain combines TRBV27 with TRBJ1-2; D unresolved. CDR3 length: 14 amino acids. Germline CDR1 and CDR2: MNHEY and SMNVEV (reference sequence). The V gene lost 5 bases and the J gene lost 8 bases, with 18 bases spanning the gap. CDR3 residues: CASSPRGVSLGYTF. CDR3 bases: TGTGCCAGCAGTCCCCGCGGGGTTTCACTCGGCTACACCTTC.

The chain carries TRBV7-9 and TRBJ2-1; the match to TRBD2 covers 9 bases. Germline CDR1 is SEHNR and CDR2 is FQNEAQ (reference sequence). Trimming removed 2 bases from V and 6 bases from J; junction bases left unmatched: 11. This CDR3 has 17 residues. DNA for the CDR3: TGTGCCAGCAGCTTATTCCCCTGGCGGGGGGGCCGCAATGAGCAGTTCTTC. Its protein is CASSLFPWRGGRNEQFF. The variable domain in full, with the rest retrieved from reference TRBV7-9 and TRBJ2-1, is DTGVSQNPRHKITKRGQNVTFRCDPISEHNRLYWYRQTLGQGPEFLTYFQNEAQLEKSRLLSDRFSAERPKGSFSTLEIQRTEQGDSAMYLCASSLFPWRGGRNEQFFGPGTRLTVL.

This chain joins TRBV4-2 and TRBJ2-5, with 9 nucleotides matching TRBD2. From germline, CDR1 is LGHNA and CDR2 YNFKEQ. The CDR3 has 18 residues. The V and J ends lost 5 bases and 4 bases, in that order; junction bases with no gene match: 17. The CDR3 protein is CASSTFKAAGGSGETQYF. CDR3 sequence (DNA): TGTGCCAGCAGCACCTTCAAGGCGGCGGGGGGGTCGGGAGAGACCCAGTACTTC.

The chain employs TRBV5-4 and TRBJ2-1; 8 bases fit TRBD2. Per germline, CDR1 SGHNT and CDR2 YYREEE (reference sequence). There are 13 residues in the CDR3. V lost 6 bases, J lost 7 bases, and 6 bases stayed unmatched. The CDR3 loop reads CASTGGVVNEQFF. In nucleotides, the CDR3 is TGTGCCAGCACCGGGGGGGTAGTGAATGAGCAGTTCTTC.

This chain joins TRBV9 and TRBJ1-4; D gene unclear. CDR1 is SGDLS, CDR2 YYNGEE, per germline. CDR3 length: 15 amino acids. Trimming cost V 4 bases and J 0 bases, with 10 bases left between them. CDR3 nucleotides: TGTGCCAGCAGCCTAAGCGGTTCAACTAATGAAAAACTGTTTTTT. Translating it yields CASSLSGSTNEKLFF.

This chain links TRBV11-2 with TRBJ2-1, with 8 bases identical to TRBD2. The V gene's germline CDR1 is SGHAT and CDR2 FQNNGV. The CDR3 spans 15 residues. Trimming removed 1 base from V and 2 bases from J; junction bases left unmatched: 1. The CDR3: CASSLGGGPYNEQFF. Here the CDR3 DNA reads TGTGCCAGCAGCTTAGGCGGGGGGCCCTACAATGAGCAGTTCTTC.

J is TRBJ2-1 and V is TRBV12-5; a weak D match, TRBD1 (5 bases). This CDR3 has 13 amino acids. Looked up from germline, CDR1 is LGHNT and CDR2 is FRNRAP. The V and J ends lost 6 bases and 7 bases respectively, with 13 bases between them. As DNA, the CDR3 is TGTGCTAGTGGATCAGGGATGCAGAATGAGCAGTTCTTC. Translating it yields CASGSGMQNEQFF. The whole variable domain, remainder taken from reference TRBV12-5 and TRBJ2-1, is DARVTQTPRHKVTEMGQEVTMRCQPILGHNTVFWYRQTMMQGLELLAYFRNRAPLDDSGMPKDRFSAEMPDATLATLKIQPSEPRDSAVYFCASGSGMQNEQFFGPGTRLTVL.

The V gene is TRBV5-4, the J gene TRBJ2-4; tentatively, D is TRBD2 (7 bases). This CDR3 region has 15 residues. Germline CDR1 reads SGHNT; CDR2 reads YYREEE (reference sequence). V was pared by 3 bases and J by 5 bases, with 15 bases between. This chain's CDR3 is CASSYGGGGQNIQYF. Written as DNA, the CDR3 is TGTGCCAGCAGCTACGGAGGGGGGGGGCAAAACATTCAGTACTTC.

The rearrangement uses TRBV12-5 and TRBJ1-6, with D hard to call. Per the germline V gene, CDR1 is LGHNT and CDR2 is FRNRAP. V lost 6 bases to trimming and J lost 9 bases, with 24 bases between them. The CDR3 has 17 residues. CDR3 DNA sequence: TGTGCTAGTGGATACACCGAGGGAACCCGAATCAGTTCACCCCTCCACTTT. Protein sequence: CASGYTEGTRISSPLHF.

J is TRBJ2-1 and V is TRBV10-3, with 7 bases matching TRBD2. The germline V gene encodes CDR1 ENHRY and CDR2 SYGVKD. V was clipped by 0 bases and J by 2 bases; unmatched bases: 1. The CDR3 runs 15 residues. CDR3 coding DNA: TGTGCCATCAGTGAGTCGGCGGGGGCCTACAATGAGCAGTTCTTC. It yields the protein CAISESAGAYNEQFF.

The CDR3 bases are TGTGCCAGCAGTGAACAGGGGTACAGAACAGATACGCAGTATTTT. This sequence encodes CASSEQGYRTDTQYF. The chain uses TRBV6-1 and TRBJ2-3; D may be TRBD1 (6 bases). V lost 2 bases to trimming and J lost 3 bases, with 12 bases between them. Germline V gene lookup returns CDR1 MNHNS and CDR2 SASEGT. The CDR3 has 15 residues.

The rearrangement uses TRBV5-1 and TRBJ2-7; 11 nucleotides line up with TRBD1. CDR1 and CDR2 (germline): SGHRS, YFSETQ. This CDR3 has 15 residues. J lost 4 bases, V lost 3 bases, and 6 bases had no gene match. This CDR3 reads CASSYDGTGGYEQYF. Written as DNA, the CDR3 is TGCGCCAGCAGCTATGATGGGACAGGGGGGTACGAGCAGTACTTC.

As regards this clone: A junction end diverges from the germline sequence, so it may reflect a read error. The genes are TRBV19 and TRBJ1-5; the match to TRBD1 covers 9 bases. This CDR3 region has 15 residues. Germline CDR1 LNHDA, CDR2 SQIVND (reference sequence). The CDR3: CASSPGTGPNQSQHF. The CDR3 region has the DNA TGTGCCAGTAGCCCCGGGACAGGGCCCAATCAGTCCCAGCATTTT. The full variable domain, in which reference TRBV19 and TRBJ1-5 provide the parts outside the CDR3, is DGGITQSPKYLFRKEGQNVTLSCEQNLNHDAMYWYRQDPGQGLRLIYYSQIVNDFQKGDIAEGYSVSREKKESFPLTVTSAQKNPTAFYLCASSPGTGPNQSQHFGDGTRLSIL.

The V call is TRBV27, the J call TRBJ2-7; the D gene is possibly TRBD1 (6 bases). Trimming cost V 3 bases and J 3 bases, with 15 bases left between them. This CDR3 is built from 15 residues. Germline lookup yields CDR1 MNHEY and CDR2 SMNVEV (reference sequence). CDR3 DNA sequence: TGTGCCAGCAGTTTCTCGACTCAGGGGCTCTACGAGCAGTACTTC. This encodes CASSFSTQGLYEQYF.

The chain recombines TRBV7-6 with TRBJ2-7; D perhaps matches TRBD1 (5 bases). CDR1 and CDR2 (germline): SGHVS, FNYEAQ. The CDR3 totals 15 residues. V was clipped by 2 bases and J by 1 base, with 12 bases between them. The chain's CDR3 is CASSLSGTGSYEQYF. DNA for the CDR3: TGTGCCAGCAGCTTATCGGGCACAGGATCCTACGAGCAGTACTTC.